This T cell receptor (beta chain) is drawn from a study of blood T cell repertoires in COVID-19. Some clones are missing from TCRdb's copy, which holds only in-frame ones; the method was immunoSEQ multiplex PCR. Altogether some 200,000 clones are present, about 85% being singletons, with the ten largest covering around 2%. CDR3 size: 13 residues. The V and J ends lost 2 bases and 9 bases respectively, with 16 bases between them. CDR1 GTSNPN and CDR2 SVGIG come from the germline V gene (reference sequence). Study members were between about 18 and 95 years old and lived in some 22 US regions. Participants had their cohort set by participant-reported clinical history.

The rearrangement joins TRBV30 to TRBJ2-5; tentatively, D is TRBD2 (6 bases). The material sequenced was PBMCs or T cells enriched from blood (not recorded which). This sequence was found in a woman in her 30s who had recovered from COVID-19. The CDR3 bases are TGTGCCTGGAGTCCCCTGGGTTCGGGGGCCCAGTACTTC. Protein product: CAWSPLGSGAQYF.